The T cell receptor (beta chain) under discussion was sequenced for a study of tumor and adjacent non-tumor tissue in lung cancer. The overall study: There were about 12 adenocarcinoma, a couple of squamous cell carcinoma and 1 small cell lung cancer cases.

Whole-study results and caveats: Normal lung showed higher cumulative top 100 clone frequency than tumor. Significantly higher TCR diversity was found in tumor than normal lung.

Germline values: CDR1 SGHKS, CDR2 YYEKEE (reference sequence). The CDR3 spans 15 amino acids, including both terminal residues. Comments on this clonotype: Its cognate antigen is unknown. No conserved phenylalanine or tryptophan is present at the end of the CDR3, so a read error is the likely explanation. The DNA is omitted, as the CDR3 cannot be located on it reliably, and the CDR3 follows TCRdb's listing.

Three rounds of nested PCR, following a modified ARM-PCR protocol, produced the TCRbeta library. TCRdb re-called the multiplex PCR reads through MiXCR, storing one row per CDR3 protein. Among 60,000 to 85,000 distinct CDR3 sequences listed, more than 75% were seen once. This sample's RNA came from whole unsorted tissue. The normal lung tissue was taken more than 3 cm from the tumor edge. Newly diagnosed lung cancer patients had thoracic surgery in China, August–late 2014, without prior chemotherapy. The receptor was isolated from a man aged 55 to 70 with non-small cell lung cancer. The sample consisted of distant non-tumor lung tissue. V usage is TRBV5-5 and J usage is TRBJ1-2. The CDR3 region is CASSPHVQGNYGYNL.